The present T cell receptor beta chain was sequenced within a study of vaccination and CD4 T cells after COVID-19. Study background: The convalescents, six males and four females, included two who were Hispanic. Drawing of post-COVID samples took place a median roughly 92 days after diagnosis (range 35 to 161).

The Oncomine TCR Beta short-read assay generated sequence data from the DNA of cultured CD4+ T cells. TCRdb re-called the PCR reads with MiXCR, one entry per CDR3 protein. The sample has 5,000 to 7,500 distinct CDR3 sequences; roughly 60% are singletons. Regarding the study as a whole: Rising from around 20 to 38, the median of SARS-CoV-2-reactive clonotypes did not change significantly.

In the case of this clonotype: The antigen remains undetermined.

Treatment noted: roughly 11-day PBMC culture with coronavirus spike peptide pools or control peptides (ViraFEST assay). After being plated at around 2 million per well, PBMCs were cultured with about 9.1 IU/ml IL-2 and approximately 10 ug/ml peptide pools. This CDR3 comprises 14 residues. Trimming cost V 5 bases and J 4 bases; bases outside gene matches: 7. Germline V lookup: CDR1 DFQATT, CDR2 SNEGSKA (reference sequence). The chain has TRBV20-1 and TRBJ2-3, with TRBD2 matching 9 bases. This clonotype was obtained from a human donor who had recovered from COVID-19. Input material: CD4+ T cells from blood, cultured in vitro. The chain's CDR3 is CSAPRRGGADTQYF. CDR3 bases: TGCAGTGCTCCGCGGCGGGGGGGCGCAGATACGCAGTATTTT.